This T cell receptor (beta chain) comes out of a study of blood T cells in healthy people across ages (dated by TCRdb to between 2014 and 2017). In terms of the full investigation: In model experiments, template switching captured roughly one uniquely barcoded TCR beta cDNA molecule for every two T cells. Using the same blood draw, the study looked at two additional independent replicas of 1 million unique cDNA reads for two donors, one aged 18 to 30 and the other aged 80 or older. To avoid experimental bias, donors of different ages were distributed randomly across sequencing lanes. Age-related changes in TCR beta repertoire diversity were measured in the study by deep sequencing normalized with unique cDNA molecular identifiers. The donors were divided into four age groups: young (average around 17 years), middle-aged (around 37), aged (about 61) and long-lived (about 80). Paper-wide results and their limitations: A strong correlation was found between observed TCR beta diversity and the percentage of naive T cells measured by flow cytometry. Compared with the aged group, more naive CD4+ T cells, fewer expanded clones and increased TCR diversity were shown by the long-lived group, suggesting age selection. Estimates of total diversity based on one million sequenced T cells were regarded as lower bounds and as underestimates. Donor CMV infection status was unknown, potentially confounding age-related changes in expanded clonotypes. As age increased, observed TCR beta diversity per million T cells dropped in a roughly linear way, and a significant reduction was already evident by age 40. Since profiling was done on bulk unsorted PBMCs, naive and antigen-experienced compartments could not be conclusively compared.

The library was built by means of 5' RACE. The sequencer listed for this sample is Illumina HiSeq 2500. The second PCR ran for about 7 to 11 cycles and used a J-beta primer mix along with a sample-barcoded 5' primer. Each TCR beta cDNA molecule received a unique molecular identifier from a template-switch 5' adaptor carrying 12 random nucleotides. At least 3 million CDR3-containing paired-end reads were obtained from each sample. First-strand cDNA was synthesized from all RNA with the Mint cDNA synthesis kit, primed by a TRBC-specific oligonucleotide. All cDNA was treated with uracil-DNA glycosylase and then went through a first 18-cycle PCR with the universal primers M1SS and BC2_uni_R. The paper's data handling went like this. Each sample was normalized by randomly selecting 1 million high-quality reads, each carrying a distinct molecular identifier. Instead of being binned into consensus sequences, reads with shared molecular identifiers were discarded. MiTCR, with a Q25 quality threshold and the strictest error-elimination algorithm, was used for CDR3 identification, clonotype clustering and error correction. Lower-bound total TCR beta diversity was estimated with a nonparametric unseen species model using Euler transformation. TCRdb redid the processing of the public reads, applying fastp at Q25 and MiXCR, and retained in-frame beta chains. Here each entry gathers all rows of one CDR3 protein and keeps the most common genes and DNA. V and J calls and clone size were set by TCRdb, not the authors. Within this sample are roughly 1.5 million distinct CDR3 sequences, with 40% to 45% of them counted one time only. In total, the top ten clones hold 4% of the sample.

The approximately 39 donors, aged about 6 to 95 years, were systemically healthy Caucasian individuals from Russia. Each donor gave about 9.8 milliliters of peripheral blood, drawn into EDTA-treated Vacutainer tubes. Ficoll-Paque density-gradient centrifugation was used to isolate PBMCs, with at least 6.5 million per sample. Total RNA was extracted from PBMCs with Trizol reagent, with at least 5.5 micrograms obtained per sample. Naive CD45RAhigh/CD27high T cell percentages were measured by flow cytometry on a PBMC aliquot from every donor. This clonotype has a single count. The target of this receptor is not known. Per-nucleotide qualities are absent, and no much larger clonotype sits a single base away. Trimming costs V 7 bases and J 1 base, and their ends lie 14 bases apart. The CDR3 numbers 14 residues from cysteine through phenylalanine. Only CDR3 DNA remains: 42 bases, in frame from the first base. CDR1 and CDR2 are drawn from the germline V gene: SGHRS, YFSETQ.

Here the chain combines TRBV5-1 and TRBJ1-1, and TRBD1 may be the D gene, going by 5 matching bases. The sample taken for sequencing was blood. The clonotype originates from a woman between 18 and 29 years old in good health. The CDR3 protein is CASQAGRENTEAFF. The DNA sequence is as follows: TGCGCCAGCCAAGCAGGCAGGGAGAACACTGAAGCTTTCTTT.